A single sample gave rise to the 20 T cell receptor beta chains below, sequenced in a study of blood T cell repertoires in COVID-19. Using immunoSEQ multiplex PCR, the repertoire was profiled, and TCRdb retains in-frame clones only, with some absent. The data contain around 210,000 clones, 85% to 90% of them seen just once; the ten biggest clones take up 0.7% to 0.85%. Specimen: peripheral blood. The receptor source for this set is a woman aged 70-85 years with acute or convalescent COVID-19.

The V gene is TRBV10-2, the J gene TRBJ1-1; maybe TRBD1 (5 bases). From germline, CDR1 is WSHSY and CDR2 SAAADI. The ends were cut back, 4 bases at V and 3 bases at J, with 15 bases in the middle. This CDR3 region has 15 residues. CDR3 loop: CASSGPGLQDTEAFF. DNA for the CDR3: TGCGCCAGCAGTGGCCCGGGACTGCAGGACACTGAAGCTTTCTTT.

V usage is TRBV7-2 and J usage is TRBJ1-4, with TRBD1 matching 7 bases. The V gene end was trimmed by 4 bases and the J gene end by 3 bases; junction bases not matched to a gene: 5. Germline CDR1 and CDR2: SGHTA and FQGNSA. The CDR3 is made up of 15 amino acids. The CDR3 is CASSSQGLANEKLFF. The CDR3, as DNA: TGTGCCAGCAGCTCACAGGGGCTGGCTAATGAAAAACTGTTTTTT.

J is TRBJ2-3 and V is TRBV10-3, with TRBD2 identical over 7 bases. J gave up 0 bases and V 5 bases, and 8 bases lay outside the gene matches. This CDR3 has 16 amino acids. Germline CDR1 is ENHRY and CDR2 is SYGVKD. The chain's CDR3 is CAISFASGVSTDTQYF. Written as DNA, the CDR3 is TGTGCCATCAGTTTCGCGAGCGGGGTTAGCACAGATACGCAGTATTTT.

The rearrangement uses TRBV5-1 and TRBJ2-7, with 7 nucleotides matching TRBD1. The CDR3 covers 13 residues. With 4 bases clipped from V and 3 bases from J, the junction kept 4 bases outside the gene matches. Germline V lookup: CDR1 SGHRS, CDR2 YFSETQ. CDR3 nucleotides: TGCGCCAGCAGCATCGCAGGGGGCTACGAGCAGTACTTC. Amino acids: CASSIAGGYEQYF.

V is TRBV3-1 (or the pseudogene TRBV3-2) and J is TRBJ1-4; D gene uncertain. V was cut by 1 base and J by 7 bases, with 10 bases left in between. CDR3 size: 14 residues. CDR1 is LGHDT, CDR2 YNNKEL, per germline (reference sequence). The CDR3 nucleotides are TGTGCCAGCAGCCAAGGAGGTTCGGGTGAAAAACTGTTTTTT. The encoded protein is CASSQGGSGEKLFF.

The chain recombines TRBV6-2 or TRBV6-3 with TRBJ2-7; 7 nucleotides line up with TRBD2. Germline V gene sequence: CDR1 MNHEY, CDR2 SVGEGT. This CDR3 has 16 residues. After removal of 6 bases from V and 2 bases from J, the junction contained 13 bases not matched to a gene. The CDR3 is CASSPLKAGRTYEQYF. CDR3 coding DNA: TGTGCCAGCAGCCCTTTAAAGGCCGGGAGGACCTACGAGCAGTACTTC.

The DNA of the CDR3 is TGTGCCAGCAGCTTGGCTTCCTACGAGCAGTACTTC. This sequence encodes CASSLASYEQYF. The rearrangement uses TRBV5-6 and TRBJ2-7; the D is unclear. Trimming took off 0 bases at V and 1 base at J, with 2 bases between the two ends. The CDR3 is made up of 12 amino acids. Germline values: CDR1 SGHDT, CDR2 YYEEEE.

The rearrangement links TRBV19 to TRBJ1-2, with TRBD1 as a possible D gene (5 bases). From germline, CDR1 is LNHDA and CDR2 SQIVND (reference sequence). V was cut by 6 bases and J by 8 bases, with 10 bases left in between. The CDR3 contains 11 residues. The CDR3 DNA sequence: TGTGCCAGTAGATGGGGGGACGGCTACACCTTC. Translating it yields CASRWGDGYTF.

The chain links TRBV7-2 to TRBJ1-2; D is perhaps TRBD1 (6 bases). Trimming took off 3 bases at V and 7 bases at J, with 15 bases between the two ends. The CDR3 is 14 residues long. Per the germline V gene, CDR1 is SGHTA and CDR2 is FQGNSA. CDR3 bases: TGTGCCAGCAGCTTGGACAGTTTAGTTTCTGGCTACACCTTC. This sequence encodes CASSLDSLVSGYTF.

This clone has a single count. The genes are TRBV10-3 and TRBJ2-7; tentative D call: TRBD2 (6 bases). Per the germline V gene, CDR1 is ENHRY and CDR2 is SYGVKD. This CDR3 region has 12 residues. V was shortened by 6 bases and J by 7 bases, with 13 bases between the two germline ends. The CDR3 spells CAIRDTAGEQYF. DNA for the CDR3: TGTGCCATCAGGGACACGGCGGGGGAGCAGTACTTC.

The genes are TRBV10-2 and TRBJ1-1; 8 bases line up with TRBD1. The germline V gene encodes CDR1 WSHSY and CDR2 SAAADI. This CDR3 has 14 residues. Trimming at V came to 4 bases and at J to 5 bases, leaving 6 bases not matched to a gene. The CDR3 region has the DNA TGCGCCAGCAGTGGGACAGGGAAAGGAACTGAAGCTTTCTTT. Protein sequence: CASSGTGKGTEAFF.

This clone was recorded once. CDR3: CASSFRGTGNTEAFF. The CDR3 bases are TGTGCCAGCAGCTTCCGCGGGACAGGGAACACTGAAGCTTTCTTT. V and J are TRBV5-6 and TRBJ1-1, with 8 bases identical to TRBD1. The CDR3 covers 15 residues. V lost 2 bases and J lost 1; bases outside the gene matches: 4. Per germline, CDR1 SGHDT and CDR2 YYEEEE.

This chain links TRBV11-3 with TRBJ2-7; perhaps TRBD2 as D (6 bases). From germline, CDR1 is SGHNT and CDR2 YENEEA. The CDR3 consists of 12 residues. The V end was cut by 4 bases, the J end by 7 bases, with 11 bases between. Written as DNA, the CDR3 is TGTGCCAGCAGCTCCGTAGCGGCGGAGCAGTACTTC. The encoded protein is CASSSVAAEQYF.

The genes are TRBV11-2 and TRBJ2-5, with TRBD2 matching over 8 bases. V shed 2 bases, J shed 1 base, and the junction held 6 bases outside the gene matches. Germline V CDR1 and CDR2: SGHAT, FQNNGV. This CDR3 comprises 16 residues. The CDR3, as DNA: TGTGCCAGCAGCTTAAATTGGCGGGGGGTCCAAGAGACCCAGTACTTC. Its protein is CASSLNWRGVQETQYF.

The V and J genes are TRBV12-3 or TRBV12-4 and TRBJ2-5; TRBD1 is a possible D gene (6 bases). CDR3 length: 13 residues. The germline V and J ends were trimmed by 8 bases and 6 bases, with 16 bases remaining between them. The CDR3 loop is CASGPTGIQTQYF. As DNA, the CDR3 is TGTGCCAGCGGACCAACAGGGATACAGACCCAGTACTTC.

In its sample, this clone was seen once. The V and J genes are TRBV5-4 and TRBJ2-3, with D uncertain. Germline CDR1 SGHNT, CDR2 YYREEE (reference sequence). V lost 4 bases to trimming and J lost 6 bases, with 12 bases between them. The CDR3 extends over 13 amino acids. The CDR3 sequence is CASSQTPADTQYF. Here the CDR3 DNA reads TGTGCCAGCAGCCAGACTCCGGCGGATACGCAGTATTTT.

V and J are TRBV19 and TRBJ1-5, with 7 bases aligning to TRBD1. Germline V gene lookup returns CDR1 LNHDA and CDR2 SQIVND (reference sequence). This CDR3 has 15 residues. J lost 5 bases, V lost 3 bases, and 7 bases had no gene match. The CDR3 loop is CASSMDGTAYQPQHF. The CDR3, as DNA: TGTGCCAGTAGTATGGATGGGACAGCCTATCAGCCCCAGCATTTT. Using reference TRBV19 and TRBJ1-5 for the parts outside the CDR3, the full variable domain is DGGITQSPKYLFRKEGQNVTLSCEQNLNHDAMYWYRQDPGQGLRLIYYSQIVNDFQKGDIAEGYSVSREKKESFPLTVTSAQKNPTAFYLCASSMDGTAYQPQHFGDGTRLSIL.

The J gene is TRBJ1-6, the V gene TRBV7-8; D possibly corresponds to TRBD1 (6 bases). The CDR3 has 17 residues. Trimming took off 6 bases at V and 3 bases at J, with 18 bases between the two ends. Germline V lookup: CDR1 SGHVS, CDR2 FQNEAQ. CDR3 bases: TGTGCCAGCAGTCCCAACCTGGACAGACTCTATAATTCACCCCTCCACTTT. Protein sequence: CASSPNLDRLYNSPLHF.

The chain is built from TRBV27 and TRBJ1-1, with a possible D match to TRBD1 (5 bases). V gave up 1 base and J gave up 5 bases, with 14 bases separating them. The CDR3 is 15 amino acids. Germline V gene sequence: CDR1 MNHEY, CDR2 SMNVEV (reference sequence). In nucleotides, the CDR3 is TGTGCCAGCAGTTTATTTAGGCAGGGCGATACTGAAGCTTTCTTT. Encoded protein: CASSLFRQGDTEAFF.

V gene TRBV27 combines with J gene TRBJ2-7; possibly TRBD2 for D (7 bases). Trimming removed 3 bases from V and 7 bases from J, with 13 bases in between. From germline, CDR1 is MNHEY and CDR2 SMNVEV (reference sequence). The CDR3 length is 13 residues. CDR3 sequence reads: CASSLGGRGEQYF. The CDR3 region has the DNA TGTGCCAGCAGTTTGGGGGGGCGGGGTGAGCAGTACTTC.